Listed below are T cell receptor beta chains from one sample, sequenced in a study of beta chain features in type 1 diabetes. The repertoire was sequenced with immunoSEQ multiplex PCR; TCRdb's copy has only in-frame clones and lacks some. There are 600,000 to 700,000 clones in the sample; around 15% occur only once, and approximately 0.021% lies in the top ten. The sequenced sample was naive CD4+ T cells from blood. These receptor sequences come from a man between 18 and 29 years old with type 1 diabetes. CDR3s include the opening cysteine and the closing phenylalanine or tryptophan. The D gene is left open where the match is weak. Expanded clones are given a class, and other clones once, few, many or no size at all.

d_call	v_call	clone_size	cdr3_length	j_call	cdr3_aa	cdr3_nt
TRBD1	TRBV4-1	few	15	TRBJ2-7	CASSRGQGALYEQYF	TGCGCCAGCAGCCGTGGACAGGGGGCTCTCTACGAGCAGTACTTC
NA	TRBV6-6	NA	16	TRBJ2-6	CASSATVLAGANVLTF	TGTGCCAGCAGCGCCACGGTTTTAGCTGGGGCCAACGTCCTGACTTTC
NA	TRBV14	NA	15	TRBJ2-5	CASSQGVIVQETQYF	TGTGCCAGCAGCCAAGGGGTCATCGTCCAAGAGACCCAGTACTTC
NA	TRBV5-4	NA	14	TRBJ1-4	CASSLGQPNEKLFF	TGTGCCAGCAGCTTGGGGCAACCTAATGAAAAACTGTTTTTT
TRBD1	TRBV5-1	NA	12	TRBJ2-5	CASSPDRQTQYF	TGCGCCAGCAGCCCGGACAGGCAAACCCAGTACTTC
NA	TRBV2	few	12	TRBJ1-6	CASGEYNSPLHF	TGTGCCAGCGGAGAGTATAATTCACCCCTCCACTTT
NA	TRBV4-1	NA	15	TRBJ2-1	CASSLYLGAVYGQFF	TGCGCCAGCAGCCTCTACTTGGGGGCGGTATACGGGCAGTTCTTC
NA	TRBV23-1	NA	14	TRBJ1-1	CASSQTGMFPEAFF	TGCGCCAGCAGTCAGACGGGTATGTTTCCTGAAGCTTTCTTT
TRBD2	TRBV7-6	NA	17	TRBJ2-1	CASSLVAGPLSYNEQFF	TGTGCCAGCAGCTTAGTAGCGGGGCCCCTCTCCTACAATGAGCAGTTCTTC
NA	TRBV5-6	few	12	TRBJ2-3	CASSLGGADGYF	TGTGCCAGCAGCTTGGGGGGGGCCGATGGGTATTTT
NA	TRBV5-1	NA	12	TRBJ2-3	CASSLGEDTQYF	TGCGCCAGCAGCTTGGGAGAAGATACGCAGTATTTT
NA	TRBV5-6	NA	14	TRBJ1-5	CASSADRHRQPQHF	TGTGCCAGCAGCGCGGACAGACACCGACAGCCCCAGCATTTT
TRBD1	TRBV6-6	few	15	TRBJ1-5	CASSRDRATNQPQHF	TGTGCCAGCAGTCGGGACAGGGCTACGAATCAGCCCCAGCATTTT
NA	TRBV7-2	few	13	TRBJ2-3	CASSSRTVDTQYF	TGTGCCAGCAGCTCAAGGACTGTGGATACGCAGTATTTT
TRBD1	TRBV29-1	few	13	TRBJ2-7	CSARTGGQDEQYF	TGCAGCGCCCGGACAGGGGGCCAGGACGAGCAGTACTTC
NA	TRBV30	few	14	TRBJ2-2	CAWSVGDGPGELFF	TGTGCCTGGAGTGTGGGAGACGGCCCCGGGGAGCTGTTTTTT
NA	TRBV9	few	15	TRBJ2-1	CASSVGLHNYNEQFF	TGTGCCAGCAGCGTGGGACTCCACAACTACAATGAGCAGTTCTTC
NA	TRBV6-6	few	12	TRBJ2-7	CASSYRKYEQYF	TGTGCCAGCAGTTACAGAAAGTACGAGCAGTACTTC
NA	TRBV28	NA	16	TRBJ1-1	CASSSLSGLYFTEAFF	TGTGCCAGCAGTTCACTATCGGGCCTATACTTCACTGAAGCTTTCTTT
TRBD2	TRBV5-1	few	15	TRBJ2-2	CASSLEASGNGELFF	TGCGCCAGCAGCTTGGAGGCTAGCGGGAACGGGGAGCTGTTTTTT
TRBD1	TRBV2	NA	14	TRBJ1-2	CASRDPDREVGYTF	TGTGCCAGCAGGGACCCGGACAGGGAAGTCGGCTACACCTTC
TRBD2	TRBV5-6	few	14	TRBJ2-7	CASSLLGLVGEQYF	TGTGCCAGCAGCTTGTTGGGACTAGTAGGCGAGCAGTACTTC
NA	TRBV5-1	NA	14	TRBJ2-3	CASSRSPGADTQYF	TGCGCCAGCAGCCGTAGCCCTGGGGCAGATACGCAGTATTTT
TRBD1	TRBV7-9	few	16	TRBJ2-7	CASSQGQGVSYYEQYF	TGTGCCAGCAGCCAAGGACAGGGGGTCTCCTACTACGAGCAGTACTTC
NA	TRBV23-1	NA	15	TRBJ1-5	CASQCHRVRNQPQHF	TGCGCCAGCCAGTGTCACAGGGTTCGCAATCAGCCCCAGCATTTT
TRBD1	TRBV2	NA	14	TRBJ1-5	CASSEQGAAQPQHF	TGTGCCAGCAGTGAGCAGGGGGCGGCACAGCCCCAGCATTTT
TRBD1	TRBV5-8	NA	14	TRBJ2-3	CASSRGQAPDTQYF	TGTGCCAGCAGCCGGGGACAGGCCCCAGATACGCAGTATTTT
NA	TRBV6-1	NA	14	TRBJ1-3	CASSSEASGNTIYF	TGTGCCAGCAGTTCCGAGGCCTCTGGAAACACCATATATTTT
TRBD1	TRBV30	few	14	TRBJ2-7	CAWARGPVSYEQYF	TGTGCCTGGGCAAGGGGGCCCGTCTCTTACGAGCAGTACTTC
NA	TRBV29-1	NA	15	TRBJ2-4	CSVKVKGIAKNIQYF	TGCAGCGTTAAAGTCAAGGGAATAGCCAAAAACATTCAGTACTTC
TRBD1	TRBV28	few	14	TRBJ2-1	CATYTRGLYNEQFF	TGTGCCACCTATACTAGGGGGCTATACAATGAGCAGTTCTTC
TRBD2	TRBV6-1	NA	15	TRBJ2-3	CASSAAGLQTDTQYF	TGTGCCAGCAGCGCAGCGGGGCTGCAAACAGATACGCAGTATTTT
NA	TRBV30	NA	11	TRBJ2-5	CAWSVRREQYF	TGTGCCTGGAGTGTAAGGAGGGAGCAGTACTTC
NA	TRBV14	NA	14	TRBJ1-2	CASSQVVGSYGYTF	TGTGCCAGCAGCCAAGTAGTAGGGAGCTATGGCTACACCTTC
NA	TRBV6-1	NA	14	TRBJ1-1	CAMTSGYFNTEAFF	TGTGCCATGACCTCTGGATACTTCAACACTGAAGCTTTCTTT
NA	TRBV19	few	13	TRBJ2-5	CASGWGAGETQYF	TGTGCCAGTGGCTGGGGGGCCGGAGAGACCCAGTACTTC
NA	TRBV15	few	15	TRBJ2-7	CATSSFLTGEVEQYF	TGTGCCACCAGCAGTTTCCTAACAGGGGAGGTCGAGCAGTACTTC
TRBD1	TRBV9	NA	15	TRBJ2-1	CASSVAGQGWNEQFF	TGTGCCAGCAGCGTAGCGGGACAGGGTTGGAATGAGCAGTTCTTC
TRBD1	TRBV29-1	few	12	TRBJ2-7	CSVGGGPYEQYF	TGCAGCGTTGGAGGGGGCCCCTACGAGCAGTACTTC
NA	TRBV6-5	few	15	TRBJ2-3	CASSYSGTRTDTQYF	TGTGCCAGCAGTTATTCCGGGACCCGCACAGATACGCAGTATTTT
NA	TRBV13	few	15	TRBJ1-2	CASSLDRASLYGYTF	TGTGCCAGCAGCTTGGATAGGGCTTCCCTCTATGGCTACACCTTC
NA	TRBV9	NA	15	TRBJ1-4	CASSVGGSSREKLFF	TGTGCCAGCAGCGTAGGTGGCTCCTCAAGGGAAAAACTGTTTTTT
NA	TRBV4-2	NA	14	TRBJ1-2	CASSQVTGAYGYTF	TGTGCCAGCAGCCAAGTCACAGGCGCCTATGGCTACACCTTC
NA	TRBV30	NA	11	TRBJ2-3	CAWSNTDTQYF	TGTGCCTGGAGTAACACAGATACGCAGTATTTT
TRBD1	TRBV7-2	NA	15	TRBJ2-7	CASSTQTGGGHEQYF	TGTGCCAGCAGCACACAAACAGGGGGCGGCCACGAGCAGTACTTC
NA	TRBV20-1	few	10	TRBJ2-7	CSARELSQYF	TGCAGTGCTAGAGAGTTGTCTCAGTACTTC
NA	TRBV29-1	few	12	TRBJ1-1	CSDRHGNTEAFF	TGCAGCGACCGACACGGTAACACTGAAGCTTTCTTT
TRBD1	TRBV9	NA	15	TRBJ2-2	CASSPRTGVAGELFF	TGTGCCAGCAGCCCACGGACAGGGGTGGCCGGGGAGCTGTTTTTT
TRBD1	TRBV11-2	NA	15	TRBJ1-2	CASSLNIDREESYTF	TGTGCCAGCAGCTTAAACATCGACAGGGAAGAGAGCTACACCTTC
NA	TRBV2	few	10	TRBJ2-1	CASTRGLGFF	TGTGCCAGCACCCGGGGCCTCGGGTTCTTC